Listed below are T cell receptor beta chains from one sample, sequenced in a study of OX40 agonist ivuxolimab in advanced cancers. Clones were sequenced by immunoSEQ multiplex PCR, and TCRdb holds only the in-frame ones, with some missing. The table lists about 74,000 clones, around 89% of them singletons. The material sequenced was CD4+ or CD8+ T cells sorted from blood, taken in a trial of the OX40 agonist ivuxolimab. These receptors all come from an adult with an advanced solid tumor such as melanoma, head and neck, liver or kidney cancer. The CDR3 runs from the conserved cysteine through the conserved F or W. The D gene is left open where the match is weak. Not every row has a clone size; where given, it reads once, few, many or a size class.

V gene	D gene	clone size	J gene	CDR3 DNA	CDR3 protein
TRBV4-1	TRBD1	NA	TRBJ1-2	TGCGCCAGCAGCCAAGATGGCAGGGGGTGGGATGGCTACACCTTC	CASSQDGRGWDGYTF
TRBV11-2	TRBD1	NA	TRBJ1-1	TGTGCCAGCAGCTTAGAAGAGACAGGGCGAACTGAAGCTTTCTTT	CASSLEETGRTEAFF
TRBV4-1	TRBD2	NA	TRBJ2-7	TGCGCCAGCAGCCCCCGGACTAGCGGGAGTTCTTACGAGCAGTACTTC	CASSPRTSGSSYEQYF
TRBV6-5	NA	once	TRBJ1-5	TGTGCCAGCCTTGGGGCAGGCAATCAGCCCCAGCATTTT	CASLGAGNQPQHF
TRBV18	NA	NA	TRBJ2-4	TGTGCCAGCTCACCTGAACAGGCCAAAAACATTCAGTACTTC	CASSPEQAKNIQYF
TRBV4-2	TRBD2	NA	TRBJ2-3	TGTGCCAGCAGCCTAATAGCGGGGAGGGCTACAGATACGCAGTATTTT	CASSLIAGRATDTQYF
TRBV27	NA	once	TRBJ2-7	TGTGCCAGCAGTTCACAGGGATACGAGCAGTACTTC	CASSSQGYEQYF
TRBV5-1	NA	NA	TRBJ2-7	TGCGCCAGCAGCTTGGCGGGAGTTCTTTACGAGCAGTACTTC	CASSLAGVLYEQYF
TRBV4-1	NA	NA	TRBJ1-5	TGCGCCAGCAGCCCGTTTGGAAGTCAGCCCCAGCATTTT	CASSPFGSQPQHF
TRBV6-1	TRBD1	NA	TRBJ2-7	TGTGCCAGCACTTCCGGGACAGGGTTCTACGAGCAGTACTTC	CASTSGTGFYEQYF
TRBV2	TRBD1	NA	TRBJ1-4	TGTGCCAGCAGCAGGGGGCAAGGGGAAAAACTGTTTTTT	CASSRGQGEKLFF
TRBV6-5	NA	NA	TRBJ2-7	TGTGCCAGCAGTTACAATCCCGGGACTGGAAACGAGCAGTACTTC	CASSYNPGTGNEQYF
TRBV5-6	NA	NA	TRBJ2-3	TGTGCCAGCAGCTTGAGAGGGTTTGCGGATACGCAGTATTTT	CASSLRGFADTQYF
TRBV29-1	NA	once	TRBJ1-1	TGCAGCGCTATGGGACAGAACACTGAAGCTTTCTTT	CSAMGQNTEAFF
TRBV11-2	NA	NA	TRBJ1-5	TGTGCCAGCAGCTTAGCAGACAATCAGCCCCAGCATTTT	CASSLADNQPQHF
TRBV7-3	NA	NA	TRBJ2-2	TGTGCCAGCAGCTTATTAGGGGCGAACACCGGGGAGCTGTTTTTT	CASSLLGANTGELFF
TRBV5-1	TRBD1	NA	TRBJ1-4	TGCGCCACCAGACTAGCCGGGGACAGCCAAAATGAAAAACTGTTTTTT	CATRLAGDSQNEKLFF
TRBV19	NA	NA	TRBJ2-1	TGTGCCAGTAGCCGGTTTGAATCCTACAATGAGCAGTTCTTC	CASSRFESYNEQFF
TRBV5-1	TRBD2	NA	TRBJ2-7	TGCGCCAGCAGCTCTGGACTAGCGTTAAGCTCCTACGAGCAGTACTTC	CASSSGLALSSYEQYF